The 21 T cell receptor beta chains given below trace back to one sample, sequenced in a study of T cells expressing NK-cell markers. TCRdb reprocessed the 5' RACE reads, with one entry per CDR3 protein and no DNA. Listed are over 350,000 distinct CDR3 sequences; around 10% falls within the top ten. The sequenced material came from blood T cells: a sorted CD56 or NKG2C T cell subset, CD4+ or CD8+ T cells, or bulk PBMC T cells (not recorded which). The receptors here all came from a woman aged 45-59 years in good health.

V and J are TRBV7-9 and TRBJ2-2; TCRdb's D call, TRBD2, is unchecked because there is no DNA. The CDR3 extends over 16 amino acids. Per germline, CDR1 SEHNR and CDR2 FQNEAQ (reference sequence). CDR3 in amino acids: CASSRRAGVYAGELFF.

J is TRBJ2-7 and V is TRBV19. The CDR3 is 12 amino acids. Germline V gene data show CDR1 as LNHDA and CDR2 as SQIVND (reference sequence). The CDR3 spells CASSSSVYEQYF.

This chain connects TRBV24-1 to TRBJ2-7; TCRdb's D gene call, TRBD1, goes unchecked for lack of DNA. The V gene's germline CDR1 is KGHDR and CDR2 SFDVKD. This CDR3 contains 14 residues. The CDR3 sequence is CATSPGTGSYEQYF.

This chain connects TRBV19 to TRBJ2-1; TCRdb selects TRBD2, and the lack of DNA leaves this call unchecked. CDR1 and CDR2 from the germline V gene are LNHDA and SQIVND (reference sequence). The CDR3 is made up of 15 amino acids. The CDR3 sequence is CASTRGGARYNEQFF.

V gene TRBV12-3 or TRBV12-4 combines with J gene TRBJ2-7; TCRdb selects TRBD2, and the lack of DNA leaves this call unchecked. The CDR3 has 14 amino acids. The CDR3 is CASSLGTSYGEQYF.

The rearrangement joins TRBV12-3 or TRBV12-4 to TRBJ1-6. The CDR3 runs to 14 residues. This chain's CDR3 is CASSFQFGESPLHF.

The rearrangement joins TRBV11-3 to TRBJ2-3. The CDR3 totals 12 residues. CDR1 is SGHNT, CDR2 YENEEA, per germline. CDR3: CASGNVGDTQYF.

The chain recombines TRBV25-1 with TRBJ1-1. The CDR3 contains 15 residues. Germline CDR1 MGHDK, CDR2 SYGVNS. The CDR3 loop reads CASSDVGALNTEAFF.

The chain links TRBV15 to TRBJ2-7; TCRdb outputs TRBD2, but without DNA this stays unchecked. Germline CDR1 reads LNHNV; CDR2 reads YYDKDF (reference sequence). The CDR3 sequence is 16 residues long. This CDR3 reads CATSRDLVAGEHEQYF.

This rearrangement joins TRBV2 to TRBJ2-7; TCRdb's assignment of TRBD1 cannot be checked, as there is no DNA. This CDR3 is 14 amino acids long. Germline values: CDR1 SNHLY, CDR2 FYNNEI. The chain's CDR3 is CASSESQGAYEQYF.

V and J are TRBV18 and TRBJ2-7. CDR3 length: 17 amino acids. Germline CDR1 KGHSH, CDR2 LQKENI. The CDR3 here is CASSPNRAGSSTYEQYF.

This sequence joins TRBV19 and TRBJ1-2. Germline-derived CDR1 and CDR2 are LNHDA and SQIVND (reference sequence). This CDR3 comprises 13 residues. The CDR3: CASSKPANYGYTF.

J is TRBJ2-1 and V is TRBV2. Per germline, CDR1 SNHLY and CDR2 FYNNEI. The CDR3 runs 13 residues. The CDR3 loop reads CASCEGWGNEQFF.

The CDR3 here is CASSARGADTEAFF. V is TRBV4-1 and J is TRBJ1-1; TCRdb selects TRBD1, and the lack of DNA leaves this call unchecked. Germline CDR1 reads MGHRA; CDR2 reads YSYEKL. The CDR3 loop spans 14 amino acids.

J is TRBJ2-1 and V is TRBV20-1; TCRdb indicates TRBD2, and absent DNA this call remains unverified. CDR1 and CDR2 from the germline V gene are DFQATT and SNEGSKA (reference sequence). This CDR3 is built from 17 residues. The CDR3 sequence: CSARDRSGREGRNEQFF.

This chain connects TRBV20-1 to TRBJ2-1; TCRdb reports TRBD2, a call that lacks DNA to check it against. Germline CDR1 DFQATT, CDR2 SNEGSKA (reference sequence). The CDR3 has 16 residues. CDR3 loop: CSAPHGAGGPGNEQFF.

The chain combines TRBV6-5 with TRBJ1-2; the D gene TCRdb calls, TRBD1, cannot be checked with no DNA. The CDR3 sequence is 12 residues long. Germline values: CDR1 MNHEY, CDR2 SVGAGI. CDR3 loop: CASINRGGGYTF.

The chain recombines TRBV4-2 with TRBJ1-2. Germline values: CDR1 LGHNA, CDR2 YNFKEQ. This CDR3 is built from 16 residues. The CDR3 here is CASSQAAGPSSYGYTF.

The chain has TRBV27 and TRBJ1-6. The V gene's germline CDR1 is MNHEY and CDR2 SMNVEV (reference sequence). This CDR3 region has 16 residues. The CDR3 sequence: CASSYLPGTSNSPLHF.

Here the CDR3 reads CASKREANTGELFF. V gene TRBV11-1 combines with J gene TRBJ2-2; TCRdb's D call, TRBD2, is unchecked because there is no DNA. Germline-derived CDR1 and CDR2 are SGHAT and FQDESV (reference sequence). The CDR3 loop spans 14 amino acids.

The rearrangement joins TRBV12-3 or TRBV12-4 to TRBJ2-2; the TRBD1 assignment by TCRdb is unverifiable without DNA. The CDR3 covers 15 residues. This CDR3 is CASTMTGANTGELFF.